A selection of T cell receptor beta chains follows, all from one sample in a study of human CD8 memory T cell subsets. Using the 5' RACE reads, TCRdb records one entry per CDR3 protein without DNA. The specimen's table records about 4,900 distinct CDR3 sequences. Sequencing was performed on CD8+ effector memory T cells (TEM) sorted from PBMCs. Every receptor here comes from a human donor in good health. The CDR3 runs from the conserved cysteine through the conserved F or W. Size values are once, few and many counts, or a class for expanded clones, and some rows have none.

.	TRBV6-4	TRBJ2-7	CASSESESSYEQYF
.	TRBV20-1	TRBJ2-2	CSARDLRGGDTGELFF
.	TRBV6-2/TRBV6-3	TRBJ1-6	CASSPPGEVSSSPLHF
.	TRBV30	TRBJ2-3	CAWSESGEWNTQYF
.	TRBV6-4	TRBJ1-1	CASSDGGGGGTEAFF
medium-sized	TRBV20-1	TRBJ1-1	CSASSGRSHTEAFF
medium-sized	TRBV20-1	TRBJ2-5	CSARGRREWETQYF
.	TRBV6-4	TRBJ2-1	CASSPGTSGFNEQFF
large	TRBV10-3	TRBJ1-3	CAIGTGDSGNTIYF
.	TRBV20-1	TRBJ2-3	CSAILSGSNEGTDTQYF
.	TRBV25-1	TRBJ2-5	CASSEPARGQPSQETQYF
.	TRBV23-1	TRBJ1-4	CASSQEGARDEKLFF
medium-sized	TRBV20-1	TRBJ2-3	CSAPGVGGLAGGPSDTQYF
medium-sized	TRBV6-4	TRBJ1-1	CASSEQGTTEAFF
.	TRBV5-1	TRBJ2-7	CASTLTGLEQYF